Listed below are T cell receptor beta chains from one sample, sequenced in a study of T cell repertoires in cytomegalovirus infection. For these TCRs, the target antigens are not known. TCRdb independently ran MiXCR on the reads; one entry per CDR3 protein. Of some 590,000 distinct CDR3 sequences listed, around 40% are singletons. The sequencing here drew on cultured PBMCs, taken from culture after CMV antigen stimulation. All receptors come from a human donor in good health (CMV status not recorded). Some clones in this sample may be carry-over from other donors' samples. CDR3s include the opening cysteine and the closing phenylalanine or tryptophan. The order of the fields is V gene, J gene, D gene, clone size, CDR3 DNA, CDR3 protein. A D gene is named only where the DNA matches it firmly. Only part of the rows carry a size: once, few, many, or a class if the clone is expanded.

>TRBV4-1|TRBJ1-6|NA|NA
TGCGCCAGCAGCCAAGGTAGTGAGAGGGCGAATTCACCCCTCCACTTT
CASSQGSERANSPLHF
>TRBV12-3/TRBV12-4|TRBJ2-3|NA|few
TGTGCCAGCAGTTTCGGACCATTTAGGTATTTT
CASSFGPFRYF
>TRBV28|TRBJ1-5|TRBD1|NA
TGTGCCAGCAGCGGACAGGGCCCGGCCGGGTATGGCAATCAGCCCCAGCATTTT
CASSGQGPAGYGNQPQHF
>TRBV7-9|TRBJ2-3|NA|few
TGTGCCAGTCAGCCGGCGGGGGCCCTCACAGATACGCAGTATTTT
CASQPAGALTDTQYF
>TRBV6-2/TRBV6-3|TRBJ1-1|NA|few
TGTGCCAGCAGTTATGAACGGACGCCGTCGGAAGCTTTCTTT
CASSYERTPSEAFF
>TRBV2|TRBJ1-3|NA|many
TGTGCCAGCAGTTTTTTCCCCAGTACCTCTGGAAACACCATATATTTT
CASSFFPSTSGNTIYF
>TRBV7-9|TRBJ1-1|NA|few
TGTGCCAGCAGCCCCATCGGGGGGAGATTAAACACTGAAGCTTTCTTT
CASSPIGGRLNTEAFF
>TRBV12-3/TRBV12-4|TRBJ2-1|NA|many
TGTGCCAGCAGCTTGCCCGAGGGATCCTACAATGAGCAGTTCTTC
CASSLPEGSYNEQFF
>TRBV6-6|TRBJ2-7|NA|few
TGTGCCAGCAGTTACAGCACTGCATTTCCCTACGAGCAGTACTTC
CASSYSTAFPYEQYF
>TRBV7-9|TRBJ2-7|TRBD2|few
TGTGCCAGCAGCTCGGCCCGGGAGGTGGAAAATCTCTACGAGCAGTACTTC
CASSSAREVENLYEQYF
>TRBV12-3/TRBV12-4|TRBJ2-3|NA|few
TGTGCCAGCACCATCTCGATGGCGGGGCACACAGATACGCAGTATTTT
CASTISMAGHTDTQYF
>TRBV6-1|TRBJ2-5|NA|many
TGTGCCAGCAGCACTAGCTTCTCTAGGCGTGAGACCCAGTACTTC
CASSTSFSRRETQYF
>TRBV5-1|TRBJ2-5|TRBD2|few
TGCGCCAGCAGCTTGGGGCAGGGACTAGCCTTCCGAGAGACCCAGTACTTC
CASSLGQGLAFRETQYF
>TRBV7-9|TRBJ2-1|NA|NA
TGTGCCAGCAGCTCTTCCCCCTACGATGAGCAGTTCTTC
CASSSSPYDEQFF
>TRBV6-9|TRBJ2-6|NA|NA
TGTGCCAGCAGTTATCCACGGGACGCCTTCTCTGGGGCCAACGTCCTGACTTTC
CASSYPRDAFSGANVLTF
>TRBV28|TRBJ1-5|NA|NA
TGTGCCAGCAGGGGGGGGGGCCCTAATCAGCCCCAGCATTTT
CASRGGGPNQPQHF
>TRBV19|TRBJ1-5|NA|NA
TGTGCCAGTTTTGCAGGGAGGACTAGCAATCAGCCCCAGCATTTT
CASFAGRTSNQPQHF
>TRBV7-2|TRBJ2-5|NA|NA
TGTGCCAGCAGCATCAGGGGACAATACCAAGAGACCCAGTACTTC
CASSIRGQYQETQYF
>TRBV12-3/TRBV12-4|TRBJ2-3|TRBD2|few
TGTGCCAGCAGTGGCCCGGGAGGGGGGCTCCCAAGCACAGATACGCAGTATTTT
CASSGPGGGLPSTDTQYF
>TRBV7-2|TRBJ2-5|TRBD2|NA
TGTGCCAGCAGCTTAGGTCGGCTAGCGGGGGTGGGGGAGACCCAGTACTTC
CASSLGRLAGVGETQYF
>TRBV7-8|TRBJ1-4|NA|NA
TGTGCCAGCAGCCGGATCGCGGGGATTAATGAAAAACTGTTTTTT
CASSRIAGINEKLFF
>TRBV12-3/TRBV12-4|TRBJ1-1|NA|NA
TGTGCCAGCAGCCCGGGCGCACGGGGGAACACTGAAGCTTTCTTT
CASSPGARGNTEAFF
>TRBV20-1|TRBJ2-5|TRBD1|few
TGCAGTGCTAGAGCGGGACAGGCACAAGAGACCCAGTACTTC
CSARAGQAQETQYF
>TRBV5-6|TRBJ2-7|NA|few
TGTGCCAGCAGCTTAAGATCGTGGACCTACGAGCAGTACTTC
CASSLRSWTYEQYF
>TRBV10-3|TRBJ2-2|NA|NA
TGTGCCATCAGAGGATTGCCCGGGGAGCTGTTTTTT
CAIRGLPGELFF